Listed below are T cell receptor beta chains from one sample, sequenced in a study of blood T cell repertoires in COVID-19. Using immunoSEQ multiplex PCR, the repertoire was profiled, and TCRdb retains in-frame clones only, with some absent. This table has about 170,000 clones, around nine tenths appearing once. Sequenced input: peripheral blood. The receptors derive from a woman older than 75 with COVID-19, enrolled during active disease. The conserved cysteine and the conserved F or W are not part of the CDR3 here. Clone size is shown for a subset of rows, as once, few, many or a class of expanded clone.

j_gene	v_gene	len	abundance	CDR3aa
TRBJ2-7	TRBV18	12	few	ASSALRQDYEQY
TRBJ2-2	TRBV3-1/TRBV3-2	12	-	ASSQRGTSGELF
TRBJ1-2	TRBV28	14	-	ASRRTEGAANYGYT
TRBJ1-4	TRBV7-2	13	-	ASSLTGTTNEKLF
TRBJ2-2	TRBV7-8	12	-	ASSLIGGTGELF
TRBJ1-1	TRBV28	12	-	ASSFYVRGTEAF
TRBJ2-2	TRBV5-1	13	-	ASSRDRPNTGELF
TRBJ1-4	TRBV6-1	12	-	ASSRGQANEKLF
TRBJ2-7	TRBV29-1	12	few	SVEDRGKPYEQY
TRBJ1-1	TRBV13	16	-	ASSLGLGDRGRWTEAF
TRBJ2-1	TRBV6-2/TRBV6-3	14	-	ASSYQYRDLYNEQF
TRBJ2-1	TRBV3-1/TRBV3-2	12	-	ASSSGRSYNEQF
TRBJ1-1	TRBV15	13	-	ATSRDPRSNTEAF
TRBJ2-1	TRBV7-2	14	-	ASSLDSSGWLNEQF
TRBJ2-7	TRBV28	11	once	ASSPQGLYEQY
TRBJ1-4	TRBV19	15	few	ASSTWTGSSTNEKLF
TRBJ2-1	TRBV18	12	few	ASSSISSGEEQF
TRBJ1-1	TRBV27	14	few	ASSTFTGVPNTEAF
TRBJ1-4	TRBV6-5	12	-	ASRRDRANEKLF
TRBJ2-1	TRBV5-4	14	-	ASSLGLAGSLSEQF
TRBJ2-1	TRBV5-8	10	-	ASSLNRNEQF
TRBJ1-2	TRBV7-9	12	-	ASSSRGVDYGYT
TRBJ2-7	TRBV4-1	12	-	ASSQRQFSYEQY
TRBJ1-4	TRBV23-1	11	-	ASNEEINEKLF
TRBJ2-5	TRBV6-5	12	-	ASSLSQGQETQY
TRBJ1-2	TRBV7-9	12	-	ASSLAQSSYGYT
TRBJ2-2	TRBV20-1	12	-	SASQGILTGELF
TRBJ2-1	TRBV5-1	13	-	ASSREGGSYNEQF
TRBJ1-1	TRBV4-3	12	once	ASSQDYGTAGAF
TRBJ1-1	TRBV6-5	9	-	ASRGATEAF
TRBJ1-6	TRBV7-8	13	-	ASSVRQGRVSPLH
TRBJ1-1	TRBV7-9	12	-	ASSPTGGNTEAF
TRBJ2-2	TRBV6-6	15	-	ASSRASGSTNTGELF
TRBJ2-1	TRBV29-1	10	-	SVGLGGSEQF
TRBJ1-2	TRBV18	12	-	ASSPSGGGYGYT
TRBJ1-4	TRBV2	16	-	ASRRRDRVSVRDEKLF
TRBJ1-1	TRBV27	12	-	ASSLRQGYTEAF
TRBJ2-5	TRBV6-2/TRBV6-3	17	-	ASSYSLQLAGGLGETQY
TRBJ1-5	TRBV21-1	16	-	ASSKAREGLEVGQPQH
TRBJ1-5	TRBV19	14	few	ATKGQGALGNQPQH
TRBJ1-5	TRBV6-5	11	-	ASSPQGTQPQH
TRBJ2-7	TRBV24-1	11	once	ATSKTGFYEQY
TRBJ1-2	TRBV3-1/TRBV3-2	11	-	ASSYTGERGYT
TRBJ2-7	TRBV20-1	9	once	SAAQDYEQY
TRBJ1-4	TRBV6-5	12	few	ASRGTGVFEKLF
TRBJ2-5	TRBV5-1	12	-	ASSLGSIQETQY
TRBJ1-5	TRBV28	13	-	ASSTPTHSNQPQH
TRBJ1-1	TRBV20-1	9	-	SSRLNTEAF
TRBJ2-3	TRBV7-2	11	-	ASSLEHGDTQY
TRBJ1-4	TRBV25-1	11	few	ASRRTAAEKLF
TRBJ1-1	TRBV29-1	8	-	SVADIEAF
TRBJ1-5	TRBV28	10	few	ASNQDRWPQH
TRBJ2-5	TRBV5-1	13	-	ASSARRGARETQY
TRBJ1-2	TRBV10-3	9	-	AIGTREGYT
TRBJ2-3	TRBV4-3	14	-	ASSQEAGTGTDTQY
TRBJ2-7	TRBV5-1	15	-	ASSPMAGGPLQYEQY
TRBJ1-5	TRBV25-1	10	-	ASRWGDQPQH
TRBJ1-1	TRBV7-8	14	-	ASSLPRGAVGTEAF
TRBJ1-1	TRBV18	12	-	ASGVGQGRTEAF
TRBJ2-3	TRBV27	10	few	ASSLSGHITN